The clone carrying this T cell receptor (beta chain) turned up a few times. What it binds is not known. These data belong to a study of identical twins. The J segment lost 5 bases and the V segment lost 6 bases, leaving 5 bases of the junction unmatched. The CDR3 runs to 14 residues. Study observations and caveats: Zero-insertion results could be subject to partial confounding by invariant MAIT and iNKT cells.

Template switching supplied a universal primer site; unique molecular identifiers were carried on the cDNA. TCRdb ran MiXCR on the 5' RACE reads and lists one entry per CDR3 protein. The profile shows about 530,000 distinct CDR3 sequences, roughly 15% of them singletons. This sample was also put to use in a study of yellow fever vaccine responses in identical twins.

Input material: CD4+ T cells sorted from blood. J is TRBJ2-1 and V is TRBV12-3 or TRBV12-4, with TRBD1 matching 9 bases. The receptor was isolated from a young woman in good health. The CDR3 DNA is TGTGCCAGCAGGTCCGGGACAGGGAACAATGAGCAGTTCTTC. It specifies CASRSGTGNNEQFF.